The following is a T cell receptor (beta chain) sequence with its context. Per the original data handling: Reference gene primer amplification yielded estimated nucleated cell counts. Clones were sequenced by immunoSEQ multiplex PCR, and TCRdb holds only the in-frame ones, with some missing. V, J and clone size were drawn from that table, and D and trimming were deduced from the DNA. The table shows under 300,000 clones, with 88% occurring only once. This CDR3 is 15 amino acids long. The V end lost 0 bases, the J end lost 4 bases, and 10 bases lay between the germline ends. Germline loops: CDR1 SGHRS, CDR2 YFSETQ. Those who participated ranged in age from about 18 to 89 years and resided in approximately 23 US areas. In assigning cohorts, the study relied on participant-reported clinical history. The data belong to a study of blood T cell repertoires in COVID-19. Overall study context: Samples representing acute and convalescent COVID-19 were sourced from the United States, Italy and Spain.

This sequence joins TRBV5-1 and TRBJ2-2, with a possible D match to TRBD1 (5 bases). Material for sequencing was PBMCs or T cells enriched from blood (not recorded which). The sequence derives from a woman under 40 who had recovered from COVID-19. The CDR3 protein is CASSLVGVGTGELFF. The CDR3 nucleotides read TGCGCCAGCAGCTTGGTAGGGGTCGGCACCGGGGAGCTGTTTTTT.